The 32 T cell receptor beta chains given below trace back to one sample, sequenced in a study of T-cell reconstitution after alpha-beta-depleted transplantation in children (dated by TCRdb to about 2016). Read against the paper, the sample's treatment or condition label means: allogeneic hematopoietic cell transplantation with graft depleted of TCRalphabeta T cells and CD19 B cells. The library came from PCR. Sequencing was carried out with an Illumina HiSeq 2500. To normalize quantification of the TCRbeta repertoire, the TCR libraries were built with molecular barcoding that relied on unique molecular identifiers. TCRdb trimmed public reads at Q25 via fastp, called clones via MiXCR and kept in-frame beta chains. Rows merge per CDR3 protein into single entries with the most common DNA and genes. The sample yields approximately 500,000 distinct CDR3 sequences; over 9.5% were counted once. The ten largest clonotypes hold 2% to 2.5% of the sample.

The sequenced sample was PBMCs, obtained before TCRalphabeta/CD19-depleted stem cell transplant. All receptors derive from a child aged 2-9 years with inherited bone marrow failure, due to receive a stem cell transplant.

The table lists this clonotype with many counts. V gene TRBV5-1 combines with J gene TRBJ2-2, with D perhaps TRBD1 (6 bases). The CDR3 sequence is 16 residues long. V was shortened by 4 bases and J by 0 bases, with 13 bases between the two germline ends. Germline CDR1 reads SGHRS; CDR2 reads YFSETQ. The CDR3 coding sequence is TGCGCCAGCAGCCTTGGACAGAGATCGAACACCGGGGAGCTGTTTTTT. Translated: CASSLGQRSNTGELFF.

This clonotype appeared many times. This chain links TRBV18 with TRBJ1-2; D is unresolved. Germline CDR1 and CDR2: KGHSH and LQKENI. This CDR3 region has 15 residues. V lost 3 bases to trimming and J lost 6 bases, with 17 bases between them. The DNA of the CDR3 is TGTGCCAGCTCACCCAGGCAGGTTGCATATGATGGCTACACCTTC. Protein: CASSPRQVAYDGYTF.

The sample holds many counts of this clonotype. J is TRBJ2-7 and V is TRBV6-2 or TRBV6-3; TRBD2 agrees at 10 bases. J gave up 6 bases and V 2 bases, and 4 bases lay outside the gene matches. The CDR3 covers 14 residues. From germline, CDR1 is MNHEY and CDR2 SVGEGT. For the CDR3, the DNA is TGTGCCAGCAGTTACCGGGCTAGCGGGAGCGAGCAGTACTTC. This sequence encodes CASSYRASGSEQYF.

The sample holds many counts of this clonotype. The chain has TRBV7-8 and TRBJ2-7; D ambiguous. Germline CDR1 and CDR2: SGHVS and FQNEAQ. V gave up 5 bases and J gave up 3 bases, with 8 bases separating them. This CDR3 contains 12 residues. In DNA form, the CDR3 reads TGTGCCAGCAGCCCAGAACTCTACGAGCAGTACTTC. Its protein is CASSPELYEQYF.

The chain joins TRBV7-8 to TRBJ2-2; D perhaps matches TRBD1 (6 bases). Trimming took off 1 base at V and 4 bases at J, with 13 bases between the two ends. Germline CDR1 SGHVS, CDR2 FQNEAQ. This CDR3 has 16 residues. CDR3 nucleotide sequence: TGTGCCAGCAGCTTAGTCTTAGGGGGTTTCACCGGGGAGCTGTTTTTT. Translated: CASSLVLGGFTGELFF. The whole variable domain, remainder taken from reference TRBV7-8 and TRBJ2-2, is GAGVSQSPRYKVAKRGQDVALRCDPISGHVSLFWYQQALGQGPEFLTYFQNEAQLDKSGLPSDRFFAERPEGSVSTLKIQRTQQEDSAVYLCASSLVLGGFTGELFFGEGSRLTVL.

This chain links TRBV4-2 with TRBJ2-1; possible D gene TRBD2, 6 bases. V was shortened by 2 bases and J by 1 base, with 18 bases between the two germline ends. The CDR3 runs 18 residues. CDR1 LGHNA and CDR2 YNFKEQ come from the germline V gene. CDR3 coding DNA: TGTGCCAGCAGCCAAACCAAATCGGCGGGAAGGTCCTACAATGAGCAGTTCTTC. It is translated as CASSQTKSAGRSYNEQFF.

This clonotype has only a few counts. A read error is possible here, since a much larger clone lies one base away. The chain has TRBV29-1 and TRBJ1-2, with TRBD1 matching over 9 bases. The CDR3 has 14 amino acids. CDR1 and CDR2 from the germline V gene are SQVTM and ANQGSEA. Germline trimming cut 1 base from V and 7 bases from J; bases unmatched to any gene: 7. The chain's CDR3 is CSVEVSGTGSGYTF. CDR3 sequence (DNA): TGCAGCGTTGAAGTGTCCGGGACAGGGTCTGGCTACACCTTC.

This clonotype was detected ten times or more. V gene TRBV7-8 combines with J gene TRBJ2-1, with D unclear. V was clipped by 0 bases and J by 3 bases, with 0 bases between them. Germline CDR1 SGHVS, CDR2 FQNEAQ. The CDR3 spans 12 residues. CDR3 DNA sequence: TGTGCCAGCAGCTTAGCCTACAATGAGCAGTTCTTC. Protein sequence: CASSLAYNEQFF.

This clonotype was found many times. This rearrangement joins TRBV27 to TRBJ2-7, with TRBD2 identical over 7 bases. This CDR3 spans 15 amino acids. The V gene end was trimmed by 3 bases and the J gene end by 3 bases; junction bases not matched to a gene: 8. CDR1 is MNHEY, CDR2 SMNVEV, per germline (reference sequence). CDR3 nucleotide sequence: TGTGCCAGCAGTTTTACTGGCGGGAGTCTCTACGAGCAGTACTTC. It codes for CASSFTGGSLYEQYF.

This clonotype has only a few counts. The CDR3 sequence is CASSLEGPTDTQYF. The CDR3, as DNA: TGTGCCAGCAGCTTAGAGGGGCCCACAGATACGCAGTATTTT. The V call is TRBV7-9, the J call TRBJ2-3; D might be TRBD1 (5 bases). This CDR3 has 14 amino acids. V lost 1 base and J 2 bases, leaving 7 bases between the germline ends. Per germline, CDR1 SEHNR and CDR2 FQNEAQ (reference sequence).

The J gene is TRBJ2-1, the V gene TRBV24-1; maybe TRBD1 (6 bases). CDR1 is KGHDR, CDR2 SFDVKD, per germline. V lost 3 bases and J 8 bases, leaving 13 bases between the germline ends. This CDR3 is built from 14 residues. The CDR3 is CATSDPHRVDEQFF. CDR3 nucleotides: TGTGCCACCAGTGATCCCCACAGGGTGGATGAGCAGTTCTTC.

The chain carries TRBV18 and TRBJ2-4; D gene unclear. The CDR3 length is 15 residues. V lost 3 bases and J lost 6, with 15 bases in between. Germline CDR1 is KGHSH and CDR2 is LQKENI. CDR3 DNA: TGTGCCAGCTCACCGTCATGGGTTGGGGTAAACATTCAGTACTTC. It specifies CASSPSWVGVNIQYF. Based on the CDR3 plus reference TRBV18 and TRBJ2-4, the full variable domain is NAGVMQNPRHLVRRRGQEARLRCSPMKGHSHVYWYRQLPEEGLKFMVYLQKENIIDESGMPKERFSAEFPKEGPSILRIQQVVRGDSAAYFCASSPSWVGVNIQYFGAGTRLSVL.

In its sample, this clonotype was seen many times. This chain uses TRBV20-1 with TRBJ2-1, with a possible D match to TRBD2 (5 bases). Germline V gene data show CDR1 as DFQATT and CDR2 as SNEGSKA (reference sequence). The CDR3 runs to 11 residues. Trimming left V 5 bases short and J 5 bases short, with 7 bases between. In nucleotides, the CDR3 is TGCAGTGCTGAGGGAAACAATGAGCAGTTCTTC. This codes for CSAEGNNEQFF.

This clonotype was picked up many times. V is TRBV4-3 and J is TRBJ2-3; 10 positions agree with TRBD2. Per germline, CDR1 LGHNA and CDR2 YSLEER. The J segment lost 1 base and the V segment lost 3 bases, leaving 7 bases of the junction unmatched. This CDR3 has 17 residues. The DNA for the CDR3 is TGCGCCAGCAGCCAGGGAGTCGGGACTAGCGGCACAGATACGCAGTATTTT. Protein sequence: CASSQGVGTSGTDTQYF.

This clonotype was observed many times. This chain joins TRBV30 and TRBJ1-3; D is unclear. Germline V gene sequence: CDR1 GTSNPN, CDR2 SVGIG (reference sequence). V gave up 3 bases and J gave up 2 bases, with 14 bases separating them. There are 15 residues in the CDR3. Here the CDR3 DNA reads TGTGCCTGGAGCGAGGCGGCTTCAACTGGAAACACCATATATTTT. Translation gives CAWSEAASTGNTIYF.

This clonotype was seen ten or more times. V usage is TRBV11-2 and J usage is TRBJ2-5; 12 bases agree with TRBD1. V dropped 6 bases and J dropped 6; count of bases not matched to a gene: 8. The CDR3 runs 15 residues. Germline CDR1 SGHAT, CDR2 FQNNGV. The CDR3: CASRGGTGGAKTQYF. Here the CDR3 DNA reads TGTGCCAGCAGGGGAGGGACAGGGGGCGCGAAGACCCAGTACTTC.

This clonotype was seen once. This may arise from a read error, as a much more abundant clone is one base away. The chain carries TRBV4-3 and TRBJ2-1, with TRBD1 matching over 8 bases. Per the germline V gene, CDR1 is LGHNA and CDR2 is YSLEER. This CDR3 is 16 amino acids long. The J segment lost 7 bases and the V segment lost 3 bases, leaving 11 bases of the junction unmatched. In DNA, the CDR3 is TGCGCCAGCAGCCATGGCTTTTACAGGGGGGAGAATGAGCAGTTCTTC. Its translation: CASSHGFYRGENEQFF.

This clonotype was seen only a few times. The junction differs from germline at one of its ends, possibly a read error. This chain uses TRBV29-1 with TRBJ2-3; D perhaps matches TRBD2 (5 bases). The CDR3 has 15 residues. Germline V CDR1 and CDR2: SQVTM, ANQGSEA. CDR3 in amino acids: CSVEGGRAITDTQYF. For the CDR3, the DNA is TGCAGCGTCGAAGGTGGGAGAGCCATCACAGATACGCAGTATTTT.

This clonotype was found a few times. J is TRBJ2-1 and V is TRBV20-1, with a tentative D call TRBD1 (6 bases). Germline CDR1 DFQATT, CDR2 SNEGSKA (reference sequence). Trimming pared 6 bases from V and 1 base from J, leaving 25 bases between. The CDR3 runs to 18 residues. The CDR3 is CSAQLTGSLLASYNEQFF. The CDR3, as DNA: TGCAGTGCCCAGTTAACAGGGTCCCTATTAGCGTCCTACAATGAGCAGTTCTTC.

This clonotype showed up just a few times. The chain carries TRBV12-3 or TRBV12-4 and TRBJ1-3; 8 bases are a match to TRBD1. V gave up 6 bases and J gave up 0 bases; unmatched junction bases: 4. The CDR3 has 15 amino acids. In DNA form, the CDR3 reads TGTGCCAGCAGACACGGGACAGGCTCTGGAAACACCATATATTTT. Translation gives CASRHGTGSGNTIYF.

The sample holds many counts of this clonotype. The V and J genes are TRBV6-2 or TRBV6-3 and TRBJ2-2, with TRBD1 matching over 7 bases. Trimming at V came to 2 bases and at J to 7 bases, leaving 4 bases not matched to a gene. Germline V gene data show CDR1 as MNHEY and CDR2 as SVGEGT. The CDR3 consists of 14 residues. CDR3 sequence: CASSYGQANGELFF. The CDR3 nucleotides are TGTGCCAGCAGTTACGGACAGGCAAACGGGGAGCTGTTTTTT.

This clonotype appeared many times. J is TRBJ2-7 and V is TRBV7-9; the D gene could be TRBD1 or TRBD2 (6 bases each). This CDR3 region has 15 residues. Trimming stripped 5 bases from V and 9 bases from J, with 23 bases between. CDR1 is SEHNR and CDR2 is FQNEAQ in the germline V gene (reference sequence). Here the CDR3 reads CASSAFGQRALGQYF. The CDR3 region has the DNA TGTGCCAGCAGCGCCTTTGGACAGCGGGCCTTGGGGCAGTACTTC.

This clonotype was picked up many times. The chain's CDR3 is CSARDPVNTEAFF. The CDR3 nucleotides are TGCAGTGCTAGAGATCCCGTGAACACTGAAGCTTTCTTT. J is TRBJ1-1 and V is TRBV20-1; no clear D. The CDR3 contains 13 residues. The germline V gene has CDR1 DFQATT and CDR2 SNEGSKA (reference sequence). V was clipped by 0 bases and J by 0 bases, with 5 bases between them.

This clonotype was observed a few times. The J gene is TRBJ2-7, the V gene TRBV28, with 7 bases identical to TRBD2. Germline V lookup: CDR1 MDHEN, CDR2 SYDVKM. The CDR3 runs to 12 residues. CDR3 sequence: CVPSGGSYEQYF. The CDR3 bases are TGTGTCCCATCGGGGGGCTCCTACGAGCAGTACTTC.

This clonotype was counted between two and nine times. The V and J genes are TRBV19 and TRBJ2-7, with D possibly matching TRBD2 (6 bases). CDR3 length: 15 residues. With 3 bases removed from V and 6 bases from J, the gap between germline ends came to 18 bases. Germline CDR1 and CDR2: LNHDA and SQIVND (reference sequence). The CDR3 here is CASSMEPGAPGEQYF. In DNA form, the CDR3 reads TGTGCCAGTAGTATGGAGCCGGGAGCGCCAGGCGAGCAGTACTTC. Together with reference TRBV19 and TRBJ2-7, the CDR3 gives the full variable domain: DGGITQSPKYLFRKEGQNVTLSCEQNLNHDAMYWYRQDPGQGLRLIYYSQIVNDFQKGDIAEGYSVSREKKESFPLTVTSAQKNPTAFYLCASSMEPGAPGEQYFGPGTRLTVT.

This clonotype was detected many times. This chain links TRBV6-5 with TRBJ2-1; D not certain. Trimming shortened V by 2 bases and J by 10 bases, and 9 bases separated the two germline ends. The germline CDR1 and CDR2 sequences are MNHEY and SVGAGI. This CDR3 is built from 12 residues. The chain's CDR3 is CASSYGATEQFF. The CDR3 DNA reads TGTGCCAGCAGTTACGGAGCCACCGAGCAGTTCTTC.

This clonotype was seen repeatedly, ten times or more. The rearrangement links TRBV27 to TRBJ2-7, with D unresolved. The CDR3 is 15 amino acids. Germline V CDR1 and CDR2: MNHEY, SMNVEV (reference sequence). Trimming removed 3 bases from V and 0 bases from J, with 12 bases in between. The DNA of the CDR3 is TGTGCCAGCAGTTTTGAGAGGAGCTACTCCTACGAGCAGTACTTC. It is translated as CASSFERSYSYEQYF.

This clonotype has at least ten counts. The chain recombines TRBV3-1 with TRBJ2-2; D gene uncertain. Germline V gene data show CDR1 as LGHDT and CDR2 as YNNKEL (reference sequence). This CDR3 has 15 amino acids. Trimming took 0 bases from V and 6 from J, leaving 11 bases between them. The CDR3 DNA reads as TGTGCCAGCAGCCAAGATTCCGGAATACCCGGGGAGCTGTTTTTT. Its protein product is CASSQDSGIPGELFF.

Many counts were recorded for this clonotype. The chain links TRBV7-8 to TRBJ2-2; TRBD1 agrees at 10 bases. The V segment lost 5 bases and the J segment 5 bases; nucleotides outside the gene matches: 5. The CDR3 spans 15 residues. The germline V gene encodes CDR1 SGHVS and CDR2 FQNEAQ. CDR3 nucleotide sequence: TGTGCCAGCAGCCCGACAGGGGGCTTAACCGGGGAGCTGTTTTTT. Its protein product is CASSPTGGLTGELFF.

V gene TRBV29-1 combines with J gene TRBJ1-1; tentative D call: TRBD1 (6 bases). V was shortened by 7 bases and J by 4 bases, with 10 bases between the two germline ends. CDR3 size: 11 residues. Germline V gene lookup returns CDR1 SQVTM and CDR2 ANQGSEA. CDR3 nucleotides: TGCAGCGCCACAGGGCCCACTGAAGCTTTCTTT. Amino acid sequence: CSATGPTEAFF.

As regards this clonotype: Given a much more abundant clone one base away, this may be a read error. CDR3 in amino acids: CASSSLGGQFTEPFF. DNA of the CDR3: TGTGCCAGCAGCTCACTCGGCGGGCAGTTCACTGAACCTTTCTTT. This chain links TRBV7-2 with TRBJ1-1; D gene unclear. This CDR3 comprises 15 residues. CDR1 SGHTA and CDR2 FQGNSA come from the germline V gene.

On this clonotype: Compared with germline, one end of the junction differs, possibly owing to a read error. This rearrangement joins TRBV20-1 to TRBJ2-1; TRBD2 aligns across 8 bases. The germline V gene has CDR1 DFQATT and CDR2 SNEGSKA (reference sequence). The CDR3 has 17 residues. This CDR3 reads CCARVTGSPGGYNEQFF. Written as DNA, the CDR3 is TGCTGTGCTAGAGTAACCGGCTCCCCGGGGGGGTACAATGAGCAGTTCTTC.